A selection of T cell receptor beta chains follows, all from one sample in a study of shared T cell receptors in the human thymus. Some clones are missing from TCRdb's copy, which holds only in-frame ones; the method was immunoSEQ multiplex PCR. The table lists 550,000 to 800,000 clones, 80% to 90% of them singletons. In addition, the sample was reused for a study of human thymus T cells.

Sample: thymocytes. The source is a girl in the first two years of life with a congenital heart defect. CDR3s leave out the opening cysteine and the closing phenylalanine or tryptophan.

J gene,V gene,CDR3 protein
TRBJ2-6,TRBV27,ASSPTGRSGANVLT
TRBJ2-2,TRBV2,ASRRLATAGELF
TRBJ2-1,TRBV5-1,ASSLIGQSSYNEQF
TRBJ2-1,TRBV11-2,ASLLRDRLSRAGMI
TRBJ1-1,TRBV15,ATSRDSRGNTEAF
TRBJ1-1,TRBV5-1,ASSSHSGRSRCGTEAF
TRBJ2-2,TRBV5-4,ASSFNRGTGELF
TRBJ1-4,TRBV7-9,ASSLSGSEKLF
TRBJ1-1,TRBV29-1,SVDVAVNTEAF
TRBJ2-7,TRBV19,ASSISPPKRGSTYEQY
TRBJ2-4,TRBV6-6,ASSYSSKNTGNIQY
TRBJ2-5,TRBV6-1,ASSGRAGGGQETQY
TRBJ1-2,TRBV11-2,ASSLGRVLGNYGYT
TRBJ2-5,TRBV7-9,ASSWTGGETQY
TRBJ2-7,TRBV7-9,ASSVDRAYEQY
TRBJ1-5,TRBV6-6,ASTKTGDQPQH
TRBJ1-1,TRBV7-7,ASSQTGSTEAF
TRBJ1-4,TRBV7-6,ASSLKGGRDRGNEKLF
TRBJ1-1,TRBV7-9,ASSRQGANEAF
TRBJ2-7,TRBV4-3,ASSQETGTSGGSGEQY
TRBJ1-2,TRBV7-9,ASSLAGEEHYGYT
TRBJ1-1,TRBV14,ASSPDRTNTEAF
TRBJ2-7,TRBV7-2,ASSLEGGPAVPYEQY
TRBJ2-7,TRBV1,TSRPRHSNYEQY
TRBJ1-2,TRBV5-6,ASSHQQGFGYGYT
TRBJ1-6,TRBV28,ASSLEGADNSPLH
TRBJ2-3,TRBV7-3,ASSSRGSTDTQY
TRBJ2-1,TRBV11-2,ASSLVSRGVVSYNEQF
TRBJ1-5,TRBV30,AWSPHDRPDQPQH
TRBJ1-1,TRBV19,ASSLTSRDRGAF
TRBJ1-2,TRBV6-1,ASSESGRGNYGYT
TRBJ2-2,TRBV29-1,SVEVRDRGANTGELF
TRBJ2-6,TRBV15,ATSRDRGTGSIGSGANVLT
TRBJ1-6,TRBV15,ATSKGQGASPLH
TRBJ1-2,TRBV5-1,ASSLARVRVPNYGYT
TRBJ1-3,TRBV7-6,ASSVRDNGNTIY